The rows below give T cell receptor beta chains drawn from one sample of a study of blood T cells in healthy people across ages. TCRdb reanalysed the 5' RACE reads using MiXCR and keeps one entry per CDR3 protein. The sample records around 600,000 distinct CDR3 sequences, 47% being singletons. Specimen: blood. These receptors were collected from a man at least 80 years old in good health. The CDR3 runs from the conserved cysteine through the conserved F or W. Fields, in order: clone size, V gene, D gene, J gene, CDR3 protein, CDR3 DNA. D genes are given only for firm matches. For some rows the clone size is stated as once, few or many, or as a class when expanded; others skip it.

clone size: many; V gene: TRBV6-5; D gene: .; J gene: TRBJ1-2; CDR3 protein: CASSYSGSYGYTF; CDR3 DNA: TGTGCCAGCAGTTACTCTGGGTCCTATGGCTACACCTTC
clone size: .; V gene: TRBV20-1; D gene: .; J gene: TRBJ2-3; CDR3 protein: CSARDSGTGRDTQYF; CDR3 DNA: TGCAGTGCTAGAGATTCGGGGACCGGACGGGATACGCAGTATTTT
clone size: .; V gene: TRBV12-3/TRBV12-4; D gene: .; J gene: TRBJ2-1; CDR3 protein: CASRPGSRDEQFF; CDR3 DNA: TGTGCCAGCAGGCCGGGCTCCCGGGATGAGCAGTTCTTC
clone size: .; V gene: TRBV20-1; D gene: TRBD2; J gene: TRBJ2-1; CDR3 protein: CSASRGVNEQFF; CDR3 DNA: TGCAGTGCTAGCCGGGGGGTTAATGAGCAGTTCTTC
clone size: .; V gene: TRBV7-9; D gene: .; J gene: TRBJ2-5; CDR3 protein: CASSLTALQYF; CDR3 DNA: TGTGCCAGCAGCTTAACGGCCCTTCAGTACTTC
clone size: .; V gene: TRBV7-8; D gene: .; J gene: TRBJ2-1; CDR3 protein: CASSLGVTSNEQFF; CDR3 DNA: TGTGCCAGCAGCTTAGGTGTAACTTCCAATGAGCAGTTCTTC
clone size: many; V gene: TRBV6-5; D gene: .; J gene: TRBJ2-5; CDR3 protein: CASSSPRLTQETQYF; CDR3 DNA: TGTGCCAGCAGTTCACCCCGACTAACCCAAGAGACCCAGTACTTC
clone size: .; V gene: TRBV29-1; D gene: TRBD1; J gene: TRBJ2-4; CDR3 protein: CSVEDREVVVQYF; CDR3 DNA: TGCAGCGTTGAGGACAGGGAGGTTGTGGTCCAGTACTTC
clone size: few; V gene: TRBV7-2; D gene: .; J gene: TRBJ2-5; CDR3 protein: CASSLATSTREQYF; CDR3 DNA: TGTGCCAGCAGCTTAGCCACTAGCACGCGAGAGCAGTACTTC
clone size: .; V gene: TRBV5-1; D gene: TRBD2; J gene: TRBJ2-1; CDR3 protein: CASRLAGGIEQFF; CDR3 DNA: TGCGCCAGCAGATTAGCGGGAGGCATTGAGCAGTTCTTC
clone size: .; V gene: TRBV5-1; D gene: .; J gene: TRBJ1-6; CDR3 protein: CASSLLQGGNSPLHF; CDR3 DNA: TGCGCCAGCAGCTTGCTGCAGGGAGGGAATTCACCCCTCCACTTT
clone size: many; V gene: TRBV6-6; D gene: .; J gene: TRBJ1-4; CDR3 protein: CASSLRQVGTNEKLFF; CDR3 DNA: TGTGCCAGCAGCTTGCGACAGGTTGGGACTAATGAAAAACTGTTTTTT
clone size: .; V gene: TRBV11-1; D gene: .; J gene: TRBJ2-1; CDR3 protein: CASSLYEQPANEQFF; CDR3 DNA: TGTGCCAGCAGCTTATACGAACAGCCGGCGAATGAGCAGTTCTTC
clone size: .; V gene: TRBV3-1; D gene: TRBD2; J gene: TRBJ2-5; CDR3 protein: CASSPLAEETQYF; CDR3 DNA: TGTGCCAGCAGCCCGCTAGCGGAAGAGACCCAGTACTTC
clone size: few; V gene: TRBV20-1; D gene: .; J gene: TRBJ2-1; CDR3 protein: CREPRDSHYNEQFF; CDR3 DNA: TGCAGGGAACCCCGGGACTCCCACTACAATGAGCAGTTCTTC
clone size: .; V gene: TRBV7-2; D gene: .; J gene: TRBJ1-6; CDR3 protein: CASSLGPDYNSPLHF; CDR3 DNA: TGTGCCAGCAGCTTAGGACCCGACTATAATTCACCCCTCCACTTT
clone size: .; V gene: TRBV6-6; D gene: .; J gene: TRBJ2-2; CDR3 protein: CASSYVGGSTGELFF; CDR3 DNA: TGTGCCAGCAGTTACGTCGGGGGTTCGACCGGGGAGCTGTTTTTT
clone size: .; V gene: TRBV12-3/TRBV12-4; D gene: .; J gene: TRBJ2-7; CDR3 protein: CASRPGSLSYEQYF; CDR3 DNA: TGTGCCAGCAGGCCCGGGTCCCTATCCTACGAGCAGTACTTC
clone size: few; V gene: TRBV7-9; D gene: .; J gene: TRBJ2-5; CDR3 protein: CASSPWGLETQYF; CDR3 DNA: TGTGCCAGCAGCCCCTGGGGTTTAGAGACCCAGTACTTC
clone size: once; V gene: TRBV28; D gene: TRBD2; J gene: TRBJ2-1; CDR3 protein: CASRLQRTSGSKFF; CDR3 DNA: TGTGCCAGCAGACTACAAAGGACTAGCGGGAGTAAGTTCTTC
clone size: .; V gene: TRBV12-3/TRBV12-4; D gene: .; J gene: TRBJ2-5; CDR3 protein: CASTRDTQETQYF; CDR3 DNA: TGTGCCAGCACCCGGGACACACAAGAGACCCAGTACTTC
clone size: .; V gene: TRBV12-5; D gene: TRBD2; J gene: TRBJ2-1; CDR3 protein: CASGFQTGTSFHEQFF; CDR3 DNA: TGTGCTAGTGGTTTTCAAACCGGGACTAGCTTTCATGAGCAGTTCTTC
clone size: .; V gene: TRBV7-2; D gene: TRBD2; J gene: TRBJ2-3; CDR3 protein: CASSLGLAGGPVRDTQYF; CDR3 DNA: TGTGCCAGCAGCTTAGGACTAGCGGGAGGGCCGGTTCGGGATACGCAGTATTTT
clone size: .; V gene: TRBV12-3/TRBV12-4; D gene: .; J gene: TRBJ1-2; CDR3 protein: CASRTAGRIGYTF; CDR3 DNA: TGTGCCAGCAGGACCGCGGGTAGAATTGGCTACACCTTC
clone size: .; V gene: TRBV6-2/TRBV6-3; D gene: .; J gene: TRBJ2-3; CDR3 protein: CASSYDGAQYF; CDR3 DNA: TGTGCCAGCAGTTACGACGGGGCGCAGTATTTT
clone size: few; V gene: TRBV10-3; D gene: .; J gene: TRBJ1-1; CDR3 protein: CAISEHVNTEAFF; CDR3 DNA: TGTGCCATCAGTGAACACGTGAACACTGAAGCTTTCTTT
clone size: .; V gene: TRBV24-1; D gene: TRBD2; J gene: TRBJ2-3; CDR3 protein: CATSVGLGPDTQYF; CDR3 DNA: TGTGCCACCAGTGTGGGACTAGGGCCAGATACGCAGTATTTT
clone size: few; V gene: TRBV9; D gene: TRBD2; J gene: TRBJ2-2; CDR3 protein: CASSFGTTQDTGELFF; CDR3 DNA: TGTGCCAGCAGCTTCGGGACTACTCAAGACACCGGGGAGCTGTTTTTT
clone size: .; V gene: TRBV11-3; D gene: .; J gene: TRBJ2-2; CDR3 protein: CASSLRGSPNTGELFF; CDR3 DNA: TGTGCCAGCAGCCTTCGAGGGAGCCCGAACACCGGGGAGCTGTTTTTT
clone size: .; V gene: TRBV3-1; D gene: .; J gene: TRBJ1-2; CDR3 protein: CASSQSGVRSGYTF; CDR3 DNA: TGTGCCAGCAGCCAGAGCGGGGTCCGAAGCGGCTACACCTTC
clone size: .; V gene: TRBV10-3; D gene: .; J gene: TRBJ1-3; CDR3 protein: CAISSSGNTIYF; CDR3 DNA: TGTGCCATTTCCTCCTCTGGAAACACCATATATTTT
clone size: .; V gene: TRBV3-1; D gene: TRBD2; J gene: TRBJ2-1; CDR3 protein: CASSRSGGAINEQFF; CDR3 DNA: TGTGCCAGCAGCCGTAGCGGGGGGGCCATTAATGAGCAGTTCTTC
clone size: .; V gene: TRBV7-2; D gene: .; J gene: TRBJ2-7; CDR3 protein: CASSLGRDSGGISYEQYF; CDR3 DNA: TGTGCCAGCAGCTTAGGAAGGGACAGTGGAGGGATAAGCTACGAGCAGTACTTC
clone size: few; V gene: TRBV25-1; D gene: TRBD2; J gene: TRBJ2-5; CDR3 protein: CASRRGEQETQYF; CDR3 DNA: TGTGCCAGCAGACGGGGGGAACAAGAGACCCAGTACTTC
clone size: .; V gene: TRBV29-1; D gene: .; J gene: TRBJ2-5; CDR3 protein: CSVGANRETQYF; CDR3 DNA: TGCAGCGTTGGGGCGAACCGAGAGACCCAGTACTTC
clone size: .; V gene: TRBV10-3; D gene: .; J gene: TRBJ2-7; CDR3 protein: CAISGVGQTTYEQYF; CDR3 DNA: TGTGCCATCAGTGGAGTTGGGCAGACCACCTACGAGCAGTACTTC
clone size: .; V gene: TRBV5-6; D gene: .; J gene: TRBJ2-7; CDR3 protein: CASSLGGPSSYNEQYF; CDR3 DNA: TGTGCCAGCAGCTTGGGAGGCCCGAGCTCCTACAATGAGCAGTACTTC
clone size: .; V gene: TRBV7-9; D gene: .; J gene: TRBJ1-2; CDR3 protein: CASSQIYYGYTF; CDR3 DNA: TGTGCCAGCAGCCAGATATATTATGGCTACACCTTC
clone size: few; V gene: TRBV7-2; D gene: .; J gene: TRBJ2-3; CDR3 protein: CASSFGTPRTDTQYF; CDR3 DNA: TGTGCCAGCAGCTTCGGGACTCCTAGGACAGATACGCAGTATTTT
clone size: .; V gene: TRBV20-1; D gene: .; J gene: TRBJ1-1; CDR3 protein: CSARGGGRLNTEAFF; CDR3 DNA: TGCAGTGCTAGAGGGGGTGGGCGGCTGAACACTGAAGCTTTCTTT
clone size: .; V gene: TRBV28; D gene: TRBD2; J gene: TRBJ2-5; CDR3 protein: CASSSPLSGGQETQYF; CDR3 DNA: TGTGCCAGCAGTTCCCCCCTCAGCGGGGGACAAGAGACCCAGTACTTC
clone size: .; V gene: TRBV5-1; D gene: TRBD2; J gene: TRBJ2-5; CDR3 protein: CASSQTSGGYNEQYF; CDR3 DNA: TGCGCCAGCAGTCAGACTAGCGGGGGTTACAATGAGCAGTACTTC
clone size: .; V gene: TRBV21-1; D gene: .; J gene: TRBJ2-7; CDR3 protein: CASSKVGLYSYEQYF; CDR3 DNA: TGTGCCAGCAGCAAAGTTGGACTATACTCCTACGAGCAGTACTTC
clone size: .; V gene: TRBV12-3/TRBV12-4; D gene: .; J gene: TRBJ2-1; CDR3 protein: CASSRRGGSGYNEQFF; CDR3 DNA: TGTGCCAGCAGCCGAAGGGGTGGTAGCGGTTACAATGAGCAGTTCTTC
clone size: .; V gene: TRBV4-1; D gene: .; J gene: TRBJ2-3; CDR3 protein: CASSQEGGTELSTDTQYF; CDR3 DNA: TGCGCCAGCAGCCAAGAAGGGGGGACAGAACTTTCCACAGATACGCAGTATTTT
clone size: .; V gene: TRBV6-1; D gene: TRBD2; J gene: TRBJ2-3; CDR3 protein: CASLTSGSTDTQYF; CDR3 DNA: TGTGCCAGTCTTACTAGCGGGTCCACAGATACGCAGTATTTT
clone size: many; V gene: TRBV6-5; D gene: TRBD2; J gene: TRBJ2-1; CDR3 protein: CASRPRAGGPCEQFF; CDR3 DNA: TGTGCCAGCAGGCCCAGAGCGGGAGGGCCGTGTGAGCAGTTCTTC
clone size: once; V gene: TRBV11-2; D gene: .; J gene: TRBJ2-7; CDR3 protein: CASSLGRALRGYEQYF; CDR3 DNA: TGTGCCAGCAGCTTAGGCCGGGCCCTCAGGGGTTACGAGCAGTACTTC
clone size: .; V gene: TRBV7-9; D gene: .; J gene: TRBJ1-4; CDR3 protein: CASSPRGGLSNEKLFF; CDR3 DNA: TGTGCCAGCAGCCCACGGGGGGGGTTGAGTAATGAAAAACTGTTTTTT
clone size: .; V gene: TRBV20-1; D gene: .; J gene: TRBJ2-3; CDR3 protein: CSAAPPQATDTQYF; CDR3 DNA: TGCAGTGCTGCTCCCCCCCAGGCCACAGATACGCAGTATTTT
clone size: .; V gene: TRBV29-1; D gene: TRBD2; J gene: TRBJ2-1; CDR3 protein: CSVETAGGPEQFF; CDR3 DNA: TGCAGCGTTGAAACAGCGGGGGGCCCAGAGCAGTTCTTC